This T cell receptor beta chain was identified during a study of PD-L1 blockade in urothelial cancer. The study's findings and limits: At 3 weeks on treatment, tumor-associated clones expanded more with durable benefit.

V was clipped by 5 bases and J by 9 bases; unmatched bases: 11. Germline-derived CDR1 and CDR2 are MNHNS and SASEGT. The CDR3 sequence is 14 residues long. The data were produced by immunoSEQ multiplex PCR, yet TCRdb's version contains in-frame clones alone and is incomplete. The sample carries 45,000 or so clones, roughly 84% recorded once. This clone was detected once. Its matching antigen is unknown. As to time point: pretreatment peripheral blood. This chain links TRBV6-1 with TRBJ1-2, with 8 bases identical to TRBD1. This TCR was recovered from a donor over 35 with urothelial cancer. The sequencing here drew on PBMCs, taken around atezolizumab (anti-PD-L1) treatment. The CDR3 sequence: CASSPSGQGTRYTF. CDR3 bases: TGTGCCAGCAGTCCTAGTGGACAGGGAACGCGCTACACCTTC.